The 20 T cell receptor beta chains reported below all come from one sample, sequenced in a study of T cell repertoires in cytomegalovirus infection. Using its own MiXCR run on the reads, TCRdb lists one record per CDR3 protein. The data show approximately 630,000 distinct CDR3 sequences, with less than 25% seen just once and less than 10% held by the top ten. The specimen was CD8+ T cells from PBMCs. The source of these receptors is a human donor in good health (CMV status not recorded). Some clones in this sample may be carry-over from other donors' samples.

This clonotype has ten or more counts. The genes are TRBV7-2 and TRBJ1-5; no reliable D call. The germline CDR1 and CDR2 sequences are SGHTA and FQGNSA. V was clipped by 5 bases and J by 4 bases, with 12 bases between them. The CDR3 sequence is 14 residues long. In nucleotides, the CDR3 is TGTGCCAGCAGCCCTTCAAGCCAGAATCAGCCCCAGCATTTT. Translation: CASSPSSQNQPQHF.

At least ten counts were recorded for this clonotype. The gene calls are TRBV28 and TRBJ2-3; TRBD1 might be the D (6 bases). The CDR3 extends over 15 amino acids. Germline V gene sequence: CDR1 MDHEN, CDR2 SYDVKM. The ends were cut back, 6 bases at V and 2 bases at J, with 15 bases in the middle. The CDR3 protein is CASSLGQRYTDTQYF. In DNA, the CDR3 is TGTGCCAGCAGCCTAGGACAGAGGTACACAGATACGCAGTATTTT.

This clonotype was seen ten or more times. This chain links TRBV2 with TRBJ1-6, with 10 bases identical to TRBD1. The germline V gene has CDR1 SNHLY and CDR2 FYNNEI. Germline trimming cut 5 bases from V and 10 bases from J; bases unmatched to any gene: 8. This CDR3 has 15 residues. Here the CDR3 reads CASSTGQGFYSPLHF. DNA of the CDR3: TGTGCCAGCAGTACGGGACAGGGGTTTTACTCACCCCTCCACTTT. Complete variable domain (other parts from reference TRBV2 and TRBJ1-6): EPEVTQTPSHQVTQMGQEVILRCVPISNHLYFYWYRQILGQKVEFLVSFYNNEISEKSEIFDDQFSVERPDGSNFTLKIRSTKLEDSAMYFCASSTGQGFYSPLHFGNGTRLTVT.

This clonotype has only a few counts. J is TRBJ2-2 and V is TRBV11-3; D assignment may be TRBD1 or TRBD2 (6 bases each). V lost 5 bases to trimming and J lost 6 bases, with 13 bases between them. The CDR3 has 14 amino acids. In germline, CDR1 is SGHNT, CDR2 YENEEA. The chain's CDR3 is CASSPWGASGELFF. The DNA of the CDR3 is TGTGCCAGCAGCCCATGGGGGGCTTCCGGGGAGCTGTTTTTT.

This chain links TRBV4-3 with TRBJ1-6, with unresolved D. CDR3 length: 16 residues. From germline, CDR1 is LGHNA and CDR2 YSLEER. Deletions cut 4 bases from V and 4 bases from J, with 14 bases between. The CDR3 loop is CASSRTAQKYNSPLHF. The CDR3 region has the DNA TGCGCCAGCAGCCGGACTGCACAGAAATATAATTCACCCCTCCACTTT.

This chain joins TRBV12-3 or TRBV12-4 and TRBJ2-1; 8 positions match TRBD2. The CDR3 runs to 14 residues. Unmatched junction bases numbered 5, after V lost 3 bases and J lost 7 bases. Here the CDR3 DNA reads TGTGCCAGCAGTTTGAGTAGCGGGGATAATGAGCAGTTCTTC. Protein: CASSLSSGDNEQFF.

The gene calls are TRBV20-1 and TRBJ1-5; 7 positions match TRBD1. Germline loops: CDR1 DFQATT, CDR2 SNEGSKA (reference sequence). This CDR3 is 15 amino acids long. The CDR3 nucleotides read TGCAGGGACCCTCCCGGACAGGAGAATCAGGGGCCCCAGCATTTT. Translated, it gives CRDPPGQENQGPQHF.

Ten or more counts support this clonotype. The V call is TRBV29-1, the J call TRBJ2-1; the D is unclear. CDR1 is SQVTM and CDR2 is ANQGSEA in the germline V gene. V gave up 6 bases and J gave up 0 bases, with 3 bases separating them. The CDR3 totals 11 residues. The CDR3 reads CSVNSYNEQFF. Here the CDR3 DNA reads TGCAGCGTCAACTCCTACAATGAGCAGTTCTTC.

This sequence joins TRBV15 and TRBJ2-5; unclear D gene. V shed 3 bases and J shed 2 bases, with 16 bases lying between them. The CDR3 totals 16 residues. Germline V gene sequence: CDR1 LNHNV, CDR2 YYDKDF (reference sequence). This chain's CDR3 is CATSSSSGPKQETQYF. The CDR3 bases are TGTGCCACCAGCAGTAGCTCAGGACCCAAACAAGAGACCCAGTACTTC. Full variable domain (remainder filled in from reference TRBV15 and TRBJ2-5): DAMVIQNPRYQVTQFGKPVTLSCSQTLNHNVMYWYQQKSSQAPKLLFHYYDKDFNNEADTPDNFQSRRPNTSFCFLDIRSPGLGDTAMYLCATSSSSGPKQETQYFGPGTRLLVL.

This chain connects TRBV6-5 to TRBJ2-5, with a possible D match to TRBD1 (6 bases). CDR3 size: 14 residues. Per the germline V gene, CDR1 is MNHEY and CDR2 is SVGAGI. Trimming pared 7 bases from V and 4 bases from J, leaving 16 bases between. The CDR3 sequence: CASTLQPGVETQYF. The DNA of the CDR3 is TGTGCCAGCACCTTACAACCAGGGGTAGAGACCCAGTACTTC.

CDR3 loop: CAIPGTASYGYTF. The CDR3 DNA reads TGTGCCATCCCCGGGACAGCCTCTTATGGCTACACCTTC. The V and J genes are TRBV2 and TRBJ1-2; 7 nucleotides match TRBD1. Germline V gene lookup returns CDR1 SNHLY and CDR2 FYNNEI. J was trimmed by 5 bases and V by 10 bases; bases with no gene match: 10. This CDR3 comprises 13 residues.

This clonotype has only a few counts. CDR3 coding DNA: TGTGCCAGCAGCCCCACTAGGGACAGCACAGATACGCAGTATTTT. It translates to CASSPTRDSTDTQYF. The chain recombines TRBV7-9 with TRBJ2-3, with D possibly being TRBD1 or TRBD2 (5 bases each). Germline values: CDR1 SEHNR, CDR2 FQNEAQ (reference sequence). Trimming left V 5 bases short and J 0 bases short, with 12 bases between. CDR3 length equals 15 residues.

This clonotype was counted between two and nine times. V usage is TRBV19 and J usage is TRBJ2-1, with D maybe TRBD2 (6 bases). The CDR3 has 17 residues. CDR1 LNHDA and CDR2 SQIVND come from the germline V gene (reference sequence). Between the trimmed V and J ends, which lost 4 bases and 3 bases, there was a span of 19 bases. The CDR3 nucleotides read TGTGCCAGTAGTAAGGGCGGAGGGGCCCCCCACTACAATGAGCAGTTCTTC. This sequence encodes CASSKGGGAPHYNEQFF.

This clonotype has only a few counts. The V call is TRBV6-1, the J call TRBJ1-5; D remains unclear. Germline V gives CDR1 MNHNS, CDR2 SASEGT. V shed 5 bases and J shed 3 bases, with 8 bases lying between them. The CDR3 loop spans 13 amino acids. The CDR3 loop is CASSSSYNQPQHF. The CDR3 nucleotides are TGTGCCAGCAGTTCCAGTTACAATCAGCCCCAGCATTTT.

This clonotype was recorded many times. CDR3 in DNA: TGTGCCAGCAGTTACTCGCCTAGCGGGGGCCTGGGGATTTACGAGCAGTACGTC. Translated: CASSYSPSGGLGIYEQYV. The chain recombines TRBV6-2 or TRBV6-3 with TRBJ2-7; the match to TRBD2 covers 10 bases. The CDR3 length is 18 residues. Trimming at V came to 0 bases and at J to 4 bases, leaving 12 bases not matched to a gene. CDR1 is MNHEY and CDR2 is SVGEGT in the germline V gene.

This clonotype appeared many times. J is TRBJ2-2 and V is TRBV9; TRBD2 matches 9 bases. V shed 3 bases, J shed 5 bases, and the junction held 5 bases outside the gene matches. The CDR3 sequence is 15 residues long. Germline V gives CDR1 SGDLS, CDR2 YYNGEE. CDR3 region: CASSASGAGTGELFF. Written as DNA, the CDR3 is TGTGCCAGCAGCGCTAGCGGGGCCGGAACCGGGGAGCTGTTTTTT.

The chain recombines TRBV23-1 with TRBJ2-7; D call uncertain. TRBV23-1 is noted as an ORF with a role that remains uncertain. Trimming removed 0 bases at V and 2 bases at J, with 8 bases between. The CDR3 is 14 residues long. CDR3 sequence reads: CASSQSGIPYEQYV. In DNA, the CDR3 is TGCGCCAGCAGTCAATCAGGGATTCCCTACGAGCAGTACGTC.

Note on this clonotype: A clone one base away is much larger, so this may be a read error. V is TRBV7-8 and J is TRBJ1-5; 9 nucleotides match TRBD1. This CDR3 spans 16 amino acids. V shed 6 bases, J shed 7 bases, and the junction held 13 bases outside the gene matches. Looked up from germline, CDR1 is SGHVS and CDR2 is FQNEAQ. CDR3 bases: TGTGCCAGCAGACCGGTTCTACAGGGGGCACGGCAGCCCCAGCATTTT. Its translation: CASRPVLQGARQPQHF.

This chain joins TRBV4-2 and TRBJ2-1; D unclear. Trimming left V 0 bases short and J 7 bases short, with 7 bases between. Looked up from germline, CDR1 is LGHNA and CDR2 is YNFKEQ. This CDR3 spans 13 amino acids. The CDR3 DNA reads TGTGCCAGCAGCCAAGAGGAATGGAATGAGCAGTTCTTC. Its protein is CASSQEEWNEQFF.

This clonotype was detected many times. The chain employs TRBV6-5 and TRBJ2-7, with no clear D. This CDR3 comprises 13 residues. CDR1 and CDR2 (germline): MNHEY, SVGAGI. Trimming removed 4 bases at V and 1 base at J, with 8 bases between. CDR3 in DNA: TGTGCCAGCAGTTCTCACGGATCCTACGAGCAGTACGTC. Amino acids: CASSSHGSYEQYV.